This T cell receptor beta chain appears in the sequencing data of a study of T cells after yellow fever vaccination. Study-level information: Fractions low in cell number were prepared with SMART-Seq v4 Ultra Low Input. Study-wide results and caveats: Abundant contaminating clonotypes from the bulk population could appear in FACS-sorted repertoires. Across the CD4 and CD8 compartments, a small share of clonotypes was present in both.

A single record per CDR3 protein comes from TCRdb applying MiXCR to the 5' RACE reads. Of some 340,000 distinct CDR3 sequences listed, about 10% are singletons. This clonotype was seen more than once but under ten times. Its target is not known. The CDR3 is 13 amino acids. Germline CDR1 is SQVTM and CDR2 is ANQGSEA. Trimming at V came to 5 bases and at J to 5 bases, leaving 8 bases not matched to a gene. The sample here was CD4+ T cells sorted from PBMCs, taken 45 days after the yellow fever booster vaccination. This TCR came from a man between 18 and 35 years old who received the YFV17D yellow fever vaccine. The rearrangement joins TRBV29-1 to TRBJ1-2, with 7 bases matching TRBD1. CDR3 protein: CSVNTGVGYGYTF. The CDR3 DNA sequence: TGCAGCGTTAACACAGGGGTGGGGTATGGCTACACCTTC. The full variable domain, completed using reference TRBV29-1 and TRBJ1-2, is SAVISQKPSRDICQRGTSLTIQCQVDSQVTMMFWYRQQPGQSLTLIATANQGSEATYESGFVIDKFPISRPNLTFSTLTVSNMSPEDSSIYLCSVNTGVGYGYTFGSGTRLTVV.